This entry is about one T cell receptor beta chain. Its antigen is unknown. Sequencing used immunoSEQ multiplex PCR; TCRdb keeps in-frame clones, though not all of them. The sample consists of some 120,000 clones, about 89% of them appearing once. This sample was taken from a study of T cell responses to AZD1222 COVID-19 vaccine. In germline, CDR1 is SQVTM, CDR2 ANQGSEA. J lost 0 bases, V lost 6 bases, and 13 bases had no gene match. The length of the CDR3 is 17 residues. Study outcomes and limitations: Only six or seven AZD1222 recipients were seropositive at baseline. Variant regions that are unmutated are reportedly the target of nearly half of spike-specific TCRs. Across the whole spike, CD4 TCRs peaked at regions 160-218 and 743-854. Repertoires were obtained solely post-peak T cell response.

The chain combines TRBV29-1 with TRBJ1-5; 8 bases align to TRBD1. This clonotype was sampled from an adult in good health. Source: peripheral blood, taken on day 0 of AZD1222 vaccination. The CDR3 loop reads CSVRTGSTLYSNQPQHF. DNA of the CDR3: TGCAGCGTCCGGACAGGGTCTACATTATATAGCAATCAGCCCCAGCATTTT.